Shown below are 5 T cell receptor beta chains from a single sample sequenced in a study of type 1 and type 2 diabetes patients. Genomic DNA was the PCR template. A primer set of 30 forward and 13 reverse primers amplified the CDR3. TCRdb independently ran MiXCR on the multiplex PCR reads; one entry per CDR3 protein. The sample has 270,000 or so distinct CDR3 sequences, 40% to 50% seen once; the top ten hold roughly an eighth. Sequencing used peripheral blood mononuclear cells (PBMCs). All receptors come from a man between 18 and 35 years old with type 2 diabetes.

About this clonotype: Mismatch with germline at one junction end may stem from a read error. This chain links TRBV2 with TRBJ2-7, with D unclear. The CDR3 is 15 residues long. Germline-derived CDR1 and CDR2 are SNHLY and FYNNEI. This chain's CDR3 is CASSALGSPSYERYF. The DNA for the CDR3 is TGTGCCAGCAGTGCTTTGGGGTCCCCATCCTACGAGCGGTACTTC.

The V and J genes are TRBV12-3 or TRBV12-4 and TRBJ2-7; D is perhaps TRBD1 (6 bases). CDR3 length: 16 residues. Trimming took off 5 bases at V and 3 bases at J, with 20 bases between the two ends. CDR3 sequence reads: CASSRQTGHLNYEQYF. As DNA, the CDR3 is TGTGCCAGCAGTCGACAAACGGGACACTTAAACTACGAGCAGTACTTC.

The chain uses TRBV9 and TRBJ2-5; no clear D gene. The DNA end is a closer match to TRBJ2-7, so the J assignment may be wrong. The germline gives CDR1 SGDLS, CDR2 YYNGEE. The CDR3 has 12 residues. CDR3: CASSPNHYEQYF. The CDR3 bases are TGTGCCAGCAGCCCGAACCACTACGAGCAGTACTTC.

The chain is built from TRBV6-5 and TRBJ2-6, with TRBD2 as a possible D gene (5 bases). CDR3 length: 16 amino acids. Deletions cut 6 bases from V and 4 bases from J, with 16 bases between. CDR1 and CDR2 from the germline V gene are MNHEY and SVGAGI. CDR3 protein: CASSGVLRSGANVLTF. The CDR3, as DNA: TGTGCCAGCAGCGGGGTCCTTAGATCCGGGGCCAACGTCCTGACTTTC.

This clonotype appeared a few times. The rearrangement links TRBV13 to TRBJ1-2, with D possibly being TRBD1 (6 bases). Germline lookup yields CDR1 PRHDT and CDR2 FYEKMQ (reference sequence). Trimming took off 5 bases at V and 5 bases at J, with 15 bases between the two ends. The CDR3 runs to 14 residues. This chain's CDR3 is CASSPSDSLYGYTF. CDR3 in DNA: TGTGCCAGCAGCCCGTCGGACAGCTTATATGGCTACACCTTC. Filled out from reference TRBV13 and TRBJ1-2, the complete variable domain reads AAGVIQSPRHLIKEKRETATLKCYPIPRHDTVYWYQQGPGQDPQFLISFYEKMQSDKGSIPDRFSAQQFSDYHSELNMSSLELGDSALYFCASSPSDSLYGYTFGSGTRLTVV.